Listed here is a single T cell receptor (beta chain). Its antigen is currently unknown. This entry belongs to a study of T-cell memory formation after mild COVID-19. Overall study: Largely donor-specific TCR clusters were found. Regarding the study as a whole: Contracting clones from day 15 to 85 showed balanced CD4/CD8; later expanders favored CD4+.

TCRdb recomputed calls from the 5' RACE reads with MiXCR, one row per CDR3 protein. The sample has more than 110,000 distinct CDR3 sequences; 11% to 15% are singletons. Germline V gene data show CDR1 as LNHNV and CDR2 as YYDKDF (reference sequence). This CDR3 contains 13 residues. The V end lost 5 bases, the J end lost 5 bases, and 10 bases lay between the germline ends. The sequenced sample consisted of PBMCs or a T cell subset sorted from them (not recorded which). This clonotype originated in an adult woman who had mild COVID-19 (a few samples of this study predate the infection). Cell type and time point are not known. V usage is TRBV15 and J usage is TRBJ1-5; D perhaps matches TRBD1 (5 bases). CDR3 protein: CATSLGTYQPQHF. In DNA, the CDR3 is TGTGCCACCAGCCTCGGGACCTATCAGCCCCAGCATTTT.